One and the same sample provided the 29 T cell receptor beta chains below, sequenced in a study of chemoradiotherapy in HPV16-positive cancers. Data came from immunoSEQ multiplex PCR; TCRdb stores just in-frame clones and leaves some out. The sample holds 4,000 to 5,000 clones, around 85% seen once. The sample in question was tumor tissue, obtained from a patient who underwent chemoradiotherapy. The receptors were sampled from a human donor with HPV-associated anogenital cancer.

The chain employs TRBV18 and TRBJ2-4, with 9 positions matching TRBD2. The CDR3 spans 16 residues. The V gene end was trimmed by 6 bases and the J gene end by 10 bases; junction bases not matched to a gene: 16. Germline CDR1 is KGHSH and CDR2 is LQKENI. Here the CDR3 reads CASSPAEGLAGSIQYF. The DNA for the CDR3 is TGTGCCAGCTCCCCCGCGGAGGGGCTAGCGGGATCTATTCAGTACTTC.

The CDR3 nucleotides read TGTGCCAGCAGACTCCCGGGGAGACGCGTTGACGAGCAGTACTTC. It codes for CASRLPGRRVDEQYF. The chain carries TRBV28 and TRBJ2-7; D is perhaps TRBD2 (5 bases). There are 15 residues in the CDR3. Germline CDR1 reads MDHEN; CDR2 reads SYDVKM. V dropped 6 bases and J dropped 5 bases, with 20 bases sitting between them.

The V gene is TRBV7-2, the J gene TRBJ2-7; D not certain. The CDR3 length is 13 residues. V lost 3 bases and J lost 6, with 12 bases in between. Germline V gene sequence: CDR1 SGHTA, CDR2 FQGNSA. CDR3 nucleotide sequence: TGTGCCAGCAGCTTCCCGCCGGGTCCCGAGCAGTACTTC. Its protein is CASSFPPGPEQYF.

The chain combines TRBV4-2 with TRBJ2-3; 7 bases align to TRBD2. Germline-derived CDR1 and CDR2 are LGHNA and YNFKEQ. The junction had 7 bases not matched to a gene; V was cut back by 3 bases and J by 4 bases. The CDR3 covers 15 residues. The CDR3, as DNA: TGTGCCAGCAGCCAGACCGGGACTACGGCAGATACGCAGTATTTT. Protein sequence: CASSQTGTTADTQYF.

This clone is classed as large. The chain uses TRBV9 and TRBJ2-1; 13 nucleotides line up with TRBD2. The CDR3 runs 18 residues. The trim removed 3 bases at V and 8 bases at J, leaving 14 bases unmatched. Germline V gives CDR1 SGDLS, CDR2 YYNGEE. CDR3 in DNA: TGTGCCAGCAGCGCTACCCCCGCCGGGACTAGCGGGATTGATGAGCAGTTCTTC. This translates into CASSATPAGTSGIDEQFF.

The rearrangement links TRBV5-4 to TRBJ1-2, with D hard to call. Germline V gives CDR1 SGHNT, CDR2 YYREEE (reference sequence). The germline V and J ends were trimmed by 0 bases and 7 bases, with 7 bases remaining between them. The CDR3 consists of 12 residues. CDR3 sequence reads: CASSLEGSGYTF. CDR3 sequence (DNA): TGTGCCAGCAGCTTGGAAGGTAGTGGCTACACCTTC. The variable domain in full, with the rest retrieved from reference TRBV5-4 and TRBJ1-2, is ETGVTQSPTHLIKTRGQQVTLRCSSQSGHNTVSWYQQALGQGPQFIFQYYREEENGRGNFPPRFSGLQFPNYSSELNVNALELDDSALYLCASSLEGSGYTFGSGTRLTVV.

This clone was detected only once. The chain is built from TRBV5-1 and TRBJ2-6; tentative D call: TRBD2 (5 bases). The germline gives CDR1 SGHRS, CDR2 YFSETQ. This CDR3 has 17 amino acids. V was pared by 0 bases and J by 0 bases, with 10 bases between. The CDR3 here is CASSLVRGNSGANVLTF. DNA of the CDR3: TGCGCCAGCAGCTTGGTTCGGGGAAACTCTGGGGCCAACGTCCTGACTTTC.

This rearrangement joins TRBV29-1 to TRBJ1-1; D gene uncertain. The V gene's germline CDR1 is SQVTM and CDR2 ANQGSEA. This CDR3 spans 12 amino acids. With 5 bases removed from V and 0 bases from J, the gap between germline ends came to 7 bases. The CDR3 nucleotides read TGCAGCGTTAATCCATTGAACACTGAAGCTTTCTTT. It yields the protein CSVNPLNTEAFF.

The chain is built from TRBV30 and TRBJ2-5; D gene uncertain. The V gene lost 2 bases and the J gene lost 2 bases, with 9 bases spanning the gap. The CDR3 totals 13 residues. CDR1 GTSNPN and CDR2 SVGIG come from the germline V gene (reference sequence). The CDR3 nucleotides read TGTGCCTGGAGTTTCGACACACAAGAGACCCAGTACTTC. Translated: CAWSFDTQETQYF.

This chain connects TRBV9 to TRBJ2-2; 13 nucleotides match TRBD2. This CDR3 spans 17 amino acids. V shed 3 bases and J 1 base; nucleotides not matched to a gene: 3. Germline CDR1 is SGDLS and CDR2 is YYNGEE. The CDR3 nucleotides are TGTGCCAGCAGCGCCGGGACTAGCGGGAAGAACACCGGGGAGCTGTTTTTT. Translating it yields CASSAGTSGKNTGELFF.

The chain is built from TRBV6-4 and TRBJ2-3; no clear D gene. Germline CDR1 and CDR2: MRHNA and SNTAGT. V was cut by 4 bases and J by 4 bases, with 9 bases left in between. CDR3 length: 13 amino acids. CDR3 bases: TGTGCCAGCAGTGCAAAGCCGTCAGATACGCAGTATTTT. It is translated as CASSAKPSDTQYF.

The chain is built from TRBV7-9 and TRBJ2-1; 10 bases match TRBD1. With 6 bases clipped from V and 1 base from J, the junction kept 6 bases outside the gene matches. The CDR3 sequence is 16 residues long. Germline-derived CDR1 and CDR2 are SEHNR and FQNEAQ (reference sequence). CDR3 nucleotides: TGTGCCAGCAGATCCGGGACAGGGGAATCCTACAATGAGCAGTTCTTC. This gives the protein CASRSGTGESYNEQFF.

The rearrangement links TRBV19 to TRBJ2-2, with 8 nucleotides matching TRBD2. The V gene end was trimmed by 0 bases and the J gene end by 4 bases; junction bases not matched to a gene: 4. From germline, CDR1 is LNHDA and CDR2 SQIVND (reference sequence). There are 16 residues in the CDR3. CDR3 DNA sequence: TGTGCCAGTAGTATAGAGAGCGGGGGCCCCACCGGGGAGCTGTTTTTT. This sequence encodes CASSIESGGPTGELFF. Full variable domain (rest looked up from reference TRBV19 and TRBJ2-2): DGGITQSPKYLFRKEGQNVTLSCEQNLNHDAMYWYRQDPGQGLRLIYYSQIVNDFQKGDIAEGYSVSREKKESFPLTVTSAQKNPTAFYLCASSIESGGPTGELFFGEGSRLTVL.

In its sample, this clone was seen once. The rearrangement joins TRBV27 to TRBJ1-3; no clear D. CDR3 length: 14 amino acids. CDR1 is MNHEY and CDR2 is SMNVEV in the germline V gene (reference sequence). The V end was cut by 0 bases, the J end by 2 bases, with 5 bases between. The CDR3 sequence is CASSLSTAGNTIYF. Written as DNA, the CDR3 is TGTGCCAGCAGTTTATCCACGGCTGGAAACACCATATATTTT.

The chain's CDR3 is CASSKTSREQYF. CDR3 coding DNA: TGCGCCAGCAGCAAGACGAGTCGCGAGCAGTACTTC. This rearrangement joins TRBV5-1 to TRBJ2-7; D ambiguous. V was clipped by 4 bases and J by 6 bases, with 11 bases between them. CDR1 and CDR2 from the germline V gene are SGHRS and YFSETQ. This CDR3 has 12 residues.

The chain links TRBV5-8 to TRBJ2-5; 9 bases are a match to TRBD2. V shed 5 bases and J 5 bases; nucleotides not matched to a gene: 4. This CDR3 comprises 13 residues. Germline lookup yields CDR1 SGHTS and CDR2 YDEGEE. CDR3 protein: CASRRLAGETQYF. The CDR3 DNA sequence: TGTGCCAGCAGACGTCTAGCGGGGGAGACCCAGTACTTC.

The rearrangement uses TRBV5-1 and TRBJ2-2; TRBD2 matches at 10 bases. Germline CDR1 and CDR2: SGHRS and YFSETQ. Trimming cost V 3 bases and J 0 bases; bases outside gene matches: 5. The length of the CDR3 is 17 residues. The CDR3 is CASSSRLAGANTGELFF. CDR3 sequence (DNA): TGCGCCAGCAGCTCCCGTCTAGCGGGGGCGAACACCGGGGAGCTGTTTTTT.

The chain combines TRBV30 with TRBJ2-4, with 8 bases that match TRBD1. This CDR3 region has 20 residues. The germline V gene encodes CDR1 GTSNPN and CDR2 SVGIG (reference sequence). With V trimmed by 1 base and J by 0 bases, 17 bases remained unmatched. The CDR3 DNA reads as TGTGCCTGGAGTGCCCCAGGACAGGGATCGATCCTAAGAGCCAAAAACATTCAGTACTTC. Encoded protein: CAWSAPGQGSILRAKNIQYF.

This chain connects TRBV5-6 to TRBJ2-7; 7 positions agree with TRBD1. CDR3 length: 13 amino acids. Germline V gene sequence: CDR1 SGHDT, CDR2 YYEEEE. J was trimmed by 5 bases and V by 6 bases; bases with no gene match: 8. The DNA for the CDR3 is TGTGCCAGCATCCGACAGGGCGCCAACGAGCAGTACTTC. Its protein product is CASIRQGANEQYF.

This rearrangement joins TRBV11-2 to TRBJ2-5; 9 nucleotides agree with TRBD1. V dropped 5 bases and J dropped 4; count of bases not matched to a gene: 5. CDR3 size: 14 residues. Germline CDR1 is SGHAT and CDR2 is FQNNGV. The CDR3 DNA reads TGTGCCAGCAGCGCTACAGGGGGCAGAGAGACCCAGTACTTC. Protein sequence: CASSATGGRETQYF.

This chain connects TRBV6-1 to TRBJ1-6; D may be TRBD1 (5 bases). This CDR3 has 15 amino acids. Germline V gene lookup returns CDR1 MNHNS and CDR2 SASEGT. V was cut by 4 bases and J by 6 bases, with 13 bases left in between. The CDR3 DNA reads TGTGCCAGCAGTGTGGACGAAGGGGCTAATTCACCCCTCCACTTT. It codes for CASSVDEGANSPLHF.

V gene TRBV11-2 combines with J gene TRBJ1-2, with 8 bases lining up with TRBD1. CDR3 length: 15 residues. Germline CDR1 and CDR2: SGHAT and FQNNGV. V trimming: 5 bases; J trimming: 7 bases; junction bases outside the gene matches: 12. CDR3: CASSPRQGASGGYTF. Written as DNA, the CDR3 is TGTGCCAGCAGCCCCAGGCAGGGGGCTTCGGGTGGCTACACCTTC.

This rearrangement joins TRBV7-2 to TRBJ1-3, with D perhaps matching TRBD1 (6 bases). The CDR3 runs 14 residues. The V end was cut by 6 bases, the J end by 3 bases, with 12 bases between. Germline CDR1 is SGHTA and CDR2 is FQGNSA. The CDR3 loop reads CASSAGGGGNTIYF. CDR3 coding DNA: TGTGCCAGCAGTGCGGGAGGGGGTGGAAACACCATATATTTT.

The chain combines TRBV5-5 with TRBJ2-7, with TRBD2 matching 11 bases. The length of the CDR3 is 14 residues. The J segment lost 4 bases and the V segment lost 4 bases, leaving 4 bases of the junction unmatched. Germline V gives CDR1 SGHKS, CDR2 YYEKEE (reference sequence). The CDR3 loop reads CASSPTSGSYEQYF. The DNA for the CDR3 is TGTGCCAGCAGCCCTACTAGCGGGAGTTACGAGCAGTACTTC.

By its share, this clone is large. The rearrangement uses TRBV28 and TRBJ1-4; D uncertain. V was shortened by 3 bases and J by 4 bases, with 9 bases between the two germline ends. Per the germline V gene, CDR1 is MDHEN and CDR2 is SYDVKM. The CDR3 is made up of 14 amino acids. The CDR3 spells CASSFGGSNEKLFF. CDR3 nucleotides: TGTGCCAGCAGTTTCGGTGGGAGTAATGAAAAACTGTTTTTT.

The chain couples TRBV19 to TRBJ1-2, with D possibly being TRBD1 (6 bases). Germline CDR1 is LNHDA and CDR2 is SQIVND (reference sequence). The CDR3 spans 14 residues. Trimming stripped 5 bases from V and 4 bases from J, with 14 bases between. CDR3 in amino acids: CASSSWDTPYGYTF. CDR3 nucleotides: TGTGCCAGTAGTTCCTGGGACACTCCCTATGGCTACACCTTC.

This clone was picked up a small number of times. The chain links TRBV30 to TRBJ1-1; TRBD1 aligns across 7 bases. CDR3 length: 13 amino acids. Germline V gives CDR1 GTSNPN, CDR2 SVGIG (reference sequence). With V trimmed by 5 bases and J by 8 bases, 11 bases remained unmatched. Written as DNA, the CDR3 is TGTGCCTGGGGGGACAGCGGGTCAAGGGAAGCTTTCTTT. As protein: CAWGDSGSREAFF.

The rearrangement links TRBV2 to TRBJ2-3, with D perhaps matching TRBD2 (7 bases). Between the trimmed V and J ends, which lost 5 bases and 9 bases, there was a span of 24 bases. Germline V gives CDR1 SNHLY, CDR2 FYNNEI. This CDR3 is 16 amino acids long. This chain's CDR3 is CASSRHRERGGLTQYF. The CDR3 nucleotides are TGTGCCAGCAGTAGGCACCGAGAGAGGGGGGGATTGACGCAGTATTTT.

The rearrangement joins TRBV6-1 to TRBJ1-1; 7 nucleotides agree with TRBD1. Germline CDR1 is MNHNS and CDR2 is SASEGT. J was trimmed by 0 bases and V by 7 bases; bases with no gene match: 5. This CDR3 has 14 residues. CDR3 nucleotide sequence: TGTGCCAGCATAGAACAGGGGCTGAACACTGAAGCTTTCTTT. Protein product: CASIEQGLNTEAFF.